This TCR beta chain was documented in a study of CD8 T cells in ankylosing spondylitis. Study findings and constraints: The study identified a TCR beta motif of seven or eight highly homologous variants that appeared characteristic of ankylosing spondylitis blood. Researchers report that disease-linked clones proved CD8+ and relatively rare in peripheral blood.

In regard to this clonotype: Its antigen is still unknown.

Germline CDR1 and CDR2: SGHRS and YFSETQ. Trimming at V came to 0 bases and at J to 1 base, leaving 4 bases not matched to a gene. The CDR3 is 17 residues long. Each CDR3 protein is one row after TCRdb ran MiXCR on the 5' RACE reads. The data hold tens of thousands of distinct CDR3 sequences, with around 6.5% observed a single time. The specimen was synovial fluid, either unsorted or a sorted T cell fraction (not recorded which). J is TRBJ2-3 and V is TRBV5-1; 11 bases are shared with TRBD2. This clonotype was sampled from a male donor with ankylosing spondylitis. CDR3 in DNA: TGCGCCAGCAGCTTGGAGGGGACTAGCGGCGGCACAGATACGCAGTATTTT. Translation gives CASSLEGTSGGTDTQYF.